The subject of this entry is one T cell receptor (beta chain). The data were taken from a study of PD-1 blockade in classical Hodgkin lymphoma. Autologous stem cell transplantation was followed by relapse in every patient, and brentuximab vedotin exposure varied. CDR1 and CDR2 from the germline V gene are SNHLY and FYNNEI. This CDR3 has 13 residues. V was pared by 8 bases and J by 1 base, with 11 bases between. Method: immunoSEQ multiplex PCR; TCRdb's copy keeps in-frame clones and lacks some. The sample consists of 16,000 or so clones, more than 75% of them appearing once. The clonotype was recovered from a human donor with classical Hodgkin lymphoma. The J gene is TRBJ1-1, the V gene TRBV2; D might be TRBD1 (6 bases). This material consisted of peripheral blood mononuclear cells (PBMCs), taken before the second cycle of nivolumab. CDR3 coding DNA: TGTGCCAGCCGTGTACAGGGGAACACTGAAGCTTTCTTT. Amino acids: CASRVQGNTEAFF.